The clone carrying this T cell receptor (beta chain) was seen once. This entry comes from a study of blood T cell repertoires in COVID-19. Overall study: From T cells, B-cell-depleted T cells, or PBMCs came the material, which was cDNA or gDNA.

This CDR3 is built from 13 residues. Germline V gene sequence: CDR1 MDHEN, CDR2 SYDVKM. With 6 bases clipped from V and 4 bases from J, the junction kept 5 bases outside the gene matches. Some clones are missing from TCRdb's copy, which holds only in-frame ones; the method was immunoSEQ multiplex PCR. The table includes 110,000 to 150,000 clones, 75% to 85% detected once. The rearrangement uses TRBV28 and TRBJ2-7; TRBD1 aligns across 8 bases. Source material: peripheral blood. The sequence came from a woman of 80 years or more with acute or convalescent COVID-19. CDR3 nucleotides: TGTGCCAGCAGAACAGGGGGAAAGTACGAGCAGTACTTC. As protein: CASRTGGKYEQYF.